Listed here is a single TCR beta chain. It lacks a known antigen. Base qualities are not at hand, and no much larger clone is one base apart. This sample is part of a study of shared T cell receptors in the human thymus (dated by TCRdb to the early 2020s). A note on the overall study: The study examined how self-reactive, shared T-cell receptor alpha chains are generated in the human thymus.

The library was made by the immunoSEQ multiplex PCR assay. TCRdb provides this immuneACCESS table in a form limited to in-frame rearrangements. Some clones are lacking; in checked studies, under half of them reflect an unresolved V gene, and why the rest are absent is not known. The sample table records under 850,000 clones; 88% of these occur just once. The top ten clonotypes cover approximately 0.01% of the sample. The CDR3 contains 15 residues, cysteine and phenylalanine counted. The read is trimmed to its CDR3 DNA, 45 bases read in frame from base 1. From the germline V gene, CDR1 is SGHRS and CDR2 is YFSETQ. Trimming removed 6 bases from V and 3 bases from J, leaving 16 bases between the germline ends. These data also featured in a second study, about human thymus T cells. The second study reports: In Finland, the donors were immunologically healthy infants who were having open corrective cardiac surgery for congenital heart defects. Thymus tissue was collected as surgical resects that were removed during corrective cardiac surgery. Biased V and J gene segment usage appeared to be present in both thymic and peripheral blood repertoires. Highly overlapping thymic TCR repertoires among unrelated individuals were reported in the related research. TCR alpha and beta repertoires from roughly eight infant thymus samples and a few related peripheral blood samples were characterized in the study. Donor ages ranging from about 7 to 250 days were recorded, and several male and a couple of female infants were included in the cohort. After being mechanically released from the tissue, thymocytes were kept at -70 degrees C in pellets of about 10-32 million cells. A QIAsymphony instrument was used to extract genomic DNA from the frozen cell pellets. The immunoSEQ multiplex PCR assay was used to amplify the TCRB and TCRAD loci from a standardized amount of quality-controlled genomic DNA. The V(D)J region was spanned by amplicons of a length sufficient to cover the CDR3 and to identify V and J genes. The commercial immunoSEQ service was used to sequence amplicons on an Illumina platform. Primer bias and sequencing errors were corrected using previously described methods, and TCRAD and TCRB definitions followed the IMGT database. Analysis of the repertoires was done with immunoSEQ Analyzer 3.0 and VDJTools and included basic statistics, V/J segment usage, diversity estimates, rarefaction and pairwise overlap. Diversity was estimated with Chao1, ChaoE, Efron-Thisted, Shannon and inverse Simpson indices, and also on datasets down-sampled to the smallest sample. Repertoire overlap was assessed by strict matching of CDR3 nucleotide sequence, V gene and J gene, and clustering was done by Jaccard-based multidimensional scaling. On average, thymus samples yielded roughly 800,000 unique TCRB clonotypes, whereas blood samples yielded about 84,000.

The sequence derives from a boy in the first two years of life with a congenital heart defect. Donor details come from another sample of the same person, matched by shared clones. Sample: thymocytes. The chain employs TRBV5-1 and TRBJ2-1; a weak D assignment points to TRBD2 (6 bases agree). The CDR3 region: CASNGGKALYNEQFF. At the DNA level, the sequence is TGCGCCAGCAATGGCGGGAAAGCCCTCTACAATGAGCAGTTCTTC.